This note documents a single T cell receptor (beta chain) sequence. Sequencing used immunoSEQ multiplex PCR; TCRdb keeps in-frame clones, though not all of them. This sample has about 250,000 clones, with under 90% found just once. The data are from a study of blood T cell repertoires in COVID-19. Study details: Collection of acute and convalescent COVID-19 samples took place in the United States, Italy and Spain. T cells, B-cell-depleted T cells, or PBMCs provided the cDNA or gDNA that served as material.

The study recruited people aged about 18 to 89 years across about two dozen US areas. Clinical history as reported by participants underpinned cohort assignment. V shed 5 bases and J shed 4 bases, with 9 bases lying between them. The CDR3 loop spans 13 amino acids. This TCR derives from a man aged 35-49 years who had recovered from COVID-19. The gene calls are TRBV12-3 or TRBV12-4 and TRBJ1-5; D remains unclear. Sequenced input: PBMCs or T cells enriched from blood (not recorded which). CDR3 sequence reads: CASSLRGNQPQHF. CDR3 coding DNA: TGTGCCAGCAGTCTCCGGGGAAATCAGCCCCAGCATTTT.